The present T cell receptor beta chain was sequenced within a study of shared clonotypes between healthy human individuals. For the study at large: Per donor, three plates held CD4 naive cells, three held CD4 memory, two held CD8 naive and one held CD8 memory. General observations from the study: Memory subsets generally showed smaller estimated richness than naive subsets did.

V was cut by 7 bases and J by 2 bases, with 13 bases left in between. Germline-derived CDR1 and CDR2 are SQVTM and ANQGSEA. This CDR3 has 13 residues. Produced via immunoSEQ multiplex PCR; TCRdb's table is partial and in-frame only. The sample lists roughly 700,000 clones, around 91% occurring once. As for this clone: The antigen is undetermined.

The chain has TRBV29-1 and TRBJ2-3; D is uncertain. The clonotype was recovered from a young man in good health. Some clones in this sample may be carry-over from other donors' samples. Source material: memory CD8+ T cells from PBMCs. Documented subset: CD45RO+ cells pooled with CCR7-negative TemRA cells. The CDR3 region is CSGLTPYTDTQYF. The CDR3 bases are TGCAGCGGCCTGACACCGTACACAGATACGCAGTATTTT.